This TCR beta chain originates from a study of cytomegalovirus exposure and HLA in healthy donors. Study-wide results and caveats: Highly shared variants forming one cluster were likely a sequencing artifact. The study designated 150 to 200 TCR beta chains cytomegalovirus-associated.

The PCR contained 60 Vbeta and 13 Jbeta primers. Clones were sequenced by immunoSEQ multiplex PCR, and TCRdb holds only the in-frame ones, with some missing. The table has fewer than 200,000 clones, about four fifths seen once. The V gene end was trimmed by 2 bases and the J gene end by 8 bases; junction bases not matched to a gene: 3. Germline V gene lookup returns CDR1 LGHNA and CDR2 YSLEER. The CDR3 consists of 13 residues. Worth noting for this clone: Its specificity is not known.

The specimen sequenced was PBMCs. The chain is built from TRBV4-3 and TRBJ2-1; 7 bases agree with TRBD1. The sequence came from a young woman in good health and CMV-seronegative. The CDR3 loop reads CASSQFTGDEQFF. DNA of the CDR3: TGCGCCAGCAGCCAATTTACAGGGGATGAGCAGTTCTTC.